Below are 22 T cell receptor beta chains sequenced from a single sample in a study of OX40 agonist ivuxolimab in advanced cancers. Here immunoSEQ multiplex PCR was the method, and the copy in TCRdb shows in-frame clones only, minus some. In the table there are approximately 68,000 clones, about 90% of which are singletons. The material sequenced was CD4+ or CD8+ T cells sorted from blood, taken in a trial of the OX40 agonist ivuxolimab. The receptors stem from an adult with an advanced solid tumor such as melanoma, head and neck, liver or kidney cancer.

The gene calls are TRBV29-1 and TRBJ1-2; no definite D call. This CDR3 has 11 amino acids. Germline CDR1 SQVTM, CDR2 ANQGSEA. Trimming took off 7 bases at V and 6 bases at J, with 12 bases between the two ends. The CDR3 region is CSASSGNGYTF. The CDR3 region has the DNA TGCAGCGCTAGCTCGGGGAATGGCTACACCTTC.

The rearrangement links TRBV12-5 to TRBJ2-3; no definite D call. V was clipped by 2 bases and J by 3 bases, with 6 bases between them. The germline V gene encodes CDR1 LGHNT and CDR2 FRNRAP. There are 13 residues in the CDR3. CDR3 loop: CASGLTETDTQYF. CDR3 DNA sequence: TGTGCTAGTGGTTTGACTGAGACAGATACGCAGTATTTT.

This chain uses TRBV6-1 with TRBJ1-6; D uncertain. CDR1 is MNHNS and CDR2 is SASEGT in the germline V gene. The V and J ends lost 2 bases and 5 bases respectively, with 10 bases between them. The CDR3 is 15 residues long. Here the CDR3 DNA reads TGTGCCAGCAGTGAAAAGTTTCAGAATAATTCACCCCTCCACTTT. Residues: CASSEKFQNNSPLHF.

The gene calls are TRBV10-3 and TRBJ1-5; D possibly corresponds to TRBD1 (5 bases). The CDR3 length is 15 residues. V was shortened by 4 bases and J by 7 bases, with 17 bases between the two germline ends. Germline values: CDR1 ENHRY, CDR2 SYGVKD. The CDR3 region is CAISGVPGGGQPQHF. CDR3 DNA sequence: TGTGCCATCAGTGGGGTTCCCGGGGGGGGACAGCCCCAGCATTTT.

This chain joins TRBV5-1 and TRBJ2-6; D may be TRBD1 or TRBD2 (5 bases each). V shed 0 bases and J shed 1 base, with 14 bases lying between them. This CDR3 contains 18 residues. The V gene's germline CDR1 is SGHRS and CDR2 YFSETQ. CDR3 in amino acids: CASSLGRGLSSGANVLTF. CDR3 in DNA: TGCGCCAGCAGCTTGGGCCGGGGCCTAAGTTCTGGGGCCAACGTCCTGACTTTC.

V is TRBV7-8 and J is TRBJ2-1, with TRBD1 identical over 8 bases. Germline-derived CDR1 and CDR2 are SGHVS and FQNEAQ. The CDR3 has 16 amino acids. Trimming at V came to 5 bases and at J to 2 bases, leaving 8 bases not matched to a gene. CDR3 DNA sequence: TGTGCCAGCAGCCACAGACAGGGGATGACCTACAATGAGCAGTTCTTC. Translated: CASSHRQGMTYNEQFF.

The chain is built from TRBV18 and TRBJ1-1, with D possibly matching TRBD1 (6 bases). V gave up 2 bases and J gave up 7 bases, with 17 bases separating them. CDR3 length equals 15 residues. The germline gives CDR1 KGHSH, CDR2 LQKENI. In DNA form, the CDR3 reads TGTGCCAGCTCACCAACAGTTTTGGGGGCCAGTGAAGCTTTCTTT. Amino acid sequence: CASSPTVLGASEAFF.

The chain employs TRBV7-2 and TRBJ1-5; 8 positions agree with TRBD1. Germline-derived CDR1 and CDR2 are SGHTA and FQGNSA. With 5 bases clipped from V and 6 bases from J, the junction kept 6 bases outside the gene matches. The CDR3 totals 14 residues. The CDR3 nucleotides are TGTGCCAGCAGCCGACAGGGGTTTGGTCAGCCCCAGCATTTT. This encodes CASSRQGFGQPQHF.

This chain links TRBV29-1 with TRBJ2-2; no definite D call. The CDR3 has 13 amino acids. Trimming left V 0 bases short and J 5 bases short, with 7 bases between. Germline CDR1 SQVTM, CDR2 ANQGSEA. The CDR3 nucleotides are TGCAGCGTTGAAGAAATTAGGACCGGGGAGCTGTTTTTT. Its protein is CSVEEIRTGELFF.

V is TRBV5-1 and J is TRBJ1-1; D ambiguous. Trimming left V 5 bases short and J 2 bases short, with 16 bases between. CDR3 length: 15 residues. Germline V gene lookup returns CDR1 SGHRS and CDR2 YFSETQ. The CDR3 bases are TGCGCCAGCAGGTTGCAGGATCTAACTAACACTGAAGCTTTCTTT. Translated, it gives CASRLQDLTNTEAFF.

V is TRBV7-8 and J is TRBJ1-1, with TRBD1 as a possible D gene (5 bases). The CDR3 extends over 14 amino acids. CDR1 is SGHVS, CDR2 FQNEAQ, per germline. Trimming removed 5 bases from V and 1 base from J, with 11 bases in between. CDR3 sequence reads: CASSQWDGNTEAFF. CDR3 nucleotides: TGTGCCAGCAGCCAGTGGGACGGGAACACTGAAGCTTTCTTT.

This chain connects TRBV10-1 to TRBJ2-7; D is unresolved. The CDR3 runs to 14 residues. The germline V gene has CDR1 WNHNN and CDR2 SYGVQD (reference sequence). With 5 bases removed from V and 5 bases from J, the gap between germline ends came to 16 bases. CDR3 amino acids: CASSNTYLRNEQYF. The CDR3 DNA is TGCGCCAGCAGTAACACTTACCTGCGGAACGAGCAGTACTTC.

The CDR3 DNA reads TGTGCCAGCAGTTACTCGCCGGGGCGGGAGGTCTATGGCTACACCTTC. It yields the protein CASSYSPGREVYGYTF. This rearrangement joins TRBV6-6 to TRBJ1-2, with D possibly TRBD1 on 5 matching bases. V lost 0 bases to trimming and J lost 4 bases, with 15 bases between them. Per germline, CDR1 MNHNY and CDR2 SVGAGI (reference sequence). The CDR3 has 16 amino acids.

This sequence joins TRBV29-1 and TRBJ2-7; 7 nucleotides line up with TRBD1. Germline CDR1 and CDR2: SQVTM and ANQGSEA. The trim removed 6 bases at V and 6 bases at J, leaving 8 bases unmatched. CDR3 length: 12 amino acids. The CDR3 sequence: CSVQQGIGEQYF. In nucleotides, the CDR3 is TGCAGCGTGCAACAGGGGATCGGCGAGCAGTACTTC.

This chain uses TRBV28 with TRBJ2-7; possibly TRBD1 for D (5 bases). The CDR3 loop spans 16 amino acids. Germline CDR1 is MDHEN and CDR2 is SYDVKM. V lost 5 bases, J lost 1 base, and 18 bases lay in between. For the CDR3, the DNA is TGTGCCAGCAGTCCCCCCAACAGGATGATATCCTACGAGCAGTACTTC. Translating it yields CASSPPNRMISYEQYF.

This chain connects TRBV7-2 to TRBJ2-2; 7 bases are a match to TRBD2. J was trimmed by 2 bases and V by 4 bases; bases with no gene match: 4. Per germline, CDR1 SGHTA and CDR2 FQGNSA. CDR3 size: 15 residues. The CDR3, as DNA: TGTGCCAGCAGCTCGCGGGGGACCAACACCGGGGAGCTGTTTTTT. Translated, it gives CASSSRGTNTGELFF.

The J gene is TRBJ1-2, the V gene TRBV6-6; D is unresolved. V was trimmed by 6 bases and J by 2 bases, leaving 13 bases between them. Germline assignment: CDR1 MNHNY and CDR2 SVGAGI (reference sequence). This CDR3 comprises 14 residues. The CDR3 here is CASSSLTLNYGYTF. CDR3 nucleotide sequence: TGTGCCAGCAGCTCTTTGACACTAAACTATGGCTACACCTTC.

The CDR3 loop reads CASSPFEGGVEQYF. In DNA, the CDR3 is TGTGCCAGCTCACCCTTCGAAGGCGGGGTCGAGCAGTACTTC. The chain carries TRBV18 and TRBJ2-7, with D possibly matching TRBD2 (6 bases). The CDR3 has 14 residues. With 3 bases removed from V and 6 bases from J, the gap between germline ends came to 15 bases. Germline loops: CDR1 KGHSH, CDR2 LQKENI.

The chain links TRBV6-1 to TRBJ1-5; D possibly corresponds to TRBD1 (6 bases). Germline V CDR1 and CDR2: MNHNS, SASEGT. The V end lost 8 bases, the J end lost 3 bases, and 11 bases lay between the germline ends. CDR3 size: 13 residues. In DNA form, the CDR3 reads TGTGCCAGCCGTCACAGGGACAATCAGCCCCAGCATTTT. The encoded protein is CASRHRDNQPQHF.

In its sample, this clone was seen once. The V call is TRBV15, the J call TRBJ1-2, with D perhaps matching TRBD1 (5 bases). This CDR3 has 14 amino acids. V was clipped by 5 bases and J by 5 bases, with 15 bases between them. Germline CDR1 reads LNHNV; CDR2 reads YYDKDF (reference sequence). CDR3 in amino acids: CATSSQGGPYGYTF. DNA for the CDR3: TGTGCCACCAGCTCTCAGGGCGGTCCTTATGGCTACACCTTC.

The chain employs TRBV5-1 and TRBJ1-4; 7 bases agree with TRBD1. V dropped 5 bases and J dropped 3; count of bases not matched to a gene: 7. CDR3 length: 15 amino acids. Germline V CDR1 and CDR2: SGHRS, YFSETQ. As DNA, the CDR3 is TGCGCCAGCAGACGACAGGGACAGTCTAATGAAAAACTGTTTTTT. It codes for CASRRQGQSNEKLFF.

For the CDR3, the DNA is TGTGCCAGTAGTATGAGGGGTAACACAGATACGCAGTATTTT. Protein: CASSMRGNTDTQYF. The V gene is TRBV19, the J gene TRBJ2-3; D may correspond to TRBD1 or TRBD2 (5 bases each). The length of the CDR3 is 14 residues. Per the germline V gene, CDR1 is LNHDA and CDR2 is SQIVND (reference sequence). The V end was cut by 3 bases, the J end by 2 bases, with 9 bases between.